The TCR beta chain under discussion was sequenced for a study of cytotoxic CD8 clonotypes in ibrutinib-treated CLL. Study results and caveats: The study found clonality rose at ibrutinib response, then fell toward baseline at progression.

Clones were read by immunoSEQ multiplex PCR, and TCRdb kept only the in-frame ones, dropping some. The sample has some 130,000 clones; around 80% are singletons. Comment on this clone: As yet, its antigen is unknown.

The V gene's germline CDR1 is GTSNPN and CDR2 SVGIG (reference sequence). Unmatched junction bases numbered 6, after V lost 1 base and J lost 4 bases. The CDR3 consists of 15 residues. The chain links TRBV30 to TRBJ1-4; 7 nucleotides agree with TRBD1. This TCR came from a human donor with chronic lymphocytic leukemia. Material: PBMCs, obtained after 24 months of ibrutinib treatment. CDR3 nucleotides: TGTGCCTGGAGTGCAAACAGGGGCTTTAATGAAAAACTGTTTTTT. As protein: CAWSANRGFNEKLFF.